This TCR beta chain was sequenced in a study of shared clonotypes between healthy human individuals. Naive CD8 cells lacked CD45RO and underwent positive selection for CCR7, leaving out terminally differentiated effector memory CD45RA+ cells. TCRdb keeps only in-frame clones here, not all; method: immunoSEQ multiplex PCR. The data show about 2 million clones, with approximately 95% seen just once and 1% to 1.3% held by the top ten. The V gene lost 6 bases and the J gene lost 2 bases, with 13 bases spanning the gap. Germline assignment: CDR1 SQVTM and CDR2 ANQGSEA. The CDR3 contains 13 residues. Sequencing input: naive CD8+ T cells sorted from blood. The chain has TRBV29-1 and TRBJ1-2; D is unresolved. This TCR derives from a man aged 18 to 29 in good health. Written as DNA, the CDR3 is TGCAGCGTCCCCTCTATACAGAACTATGGCTACACCTTC. Encoded protein: CSVPSIQNYGYTF.